Following are 26 T cell receptor beta chains from one sample sequenced in a study of T cell repertoires in cytomegalovirus infection. Using its own MiXCR run on the reads, TCRdb lists one record per CDR3 protein. The sample comprises about 260,000 distinct CDR3 sequences, approximately 13% of which are singletons, and about 10% rests with the top ten. Sequenced sample: PBMCs. The receptors derive from a human donor in good health (CMV status not recorded). Some clones in this sample may be carry-over from other donors' samples.

This clonotype occurred a few times. The V call is TRBV29-1, the J call TRBJ2-5; 9 nucleotides match TRBD2. The germline CDR1 and CDR2 sequences are SQVTM and ANQGSEA. Germline trimming cut 4 bases from V and 4 bases from J; bases unmatched to any gene: 10. The CDR3 totals 15 residues. The CDR3 nucleotides are TGCAGCGTTGCGACAGGCGGGGGGGGGGGAGAGACCCAGTACTTC. Protein sequence: CSVATGGGGGETQYF.

This clonotype was picked up many times. The chain has TRBV7-2 and TRBJ2-5, with 10 bases aligning to TRBD2. CDR3 length: 14 residues. The junction had 5 bases not matched to a gene; V was cut back by 5 bases and J by 5 bases. Germline V gives CDR1 SGHTA, CDR2 FQGNSA. In nucleotides, the CDR3 is TGTGCCAGCAGCGCCCTAGCGGGAGATGAGACCCAGTACTTC. This encodes CASSALAGDETQYF. Drawing the rest from reference TRBV7-2 and TRBJ2-5, the complete variable domain is GAGVSQSPSNKVTEKGKDVELRCDPISGHTALYWYRQSLGQGLEFLIYFQGNSAPDKSGLPSDRFSAERTGGSVSTLTIQRTQQEDSAVYLCASSALAGDETQYFGPGTRLLVL.

This clonotype turned up a few times. The CDR3, as DNA: TGCGCCAGCAACCTCGTCGGAGGACAGGCGAACACTGAAGCTTTCTTT. Amino acid sequence: CASNLVGGQANTEAFF. The rearrangement uses TRBV5-1 and TRBJ1-1, with 7 positions matching TRBD1. J gave up 1 base and V 6 bases, and 12 bases lay outside the gene matches. The germline V gene encodes CDR1 SGHRS and CDR2 YFSETQ. This CDR3 is 16 amino acids long.

This clonotype has a handful of counts. The J gene is TRBJ2-2, the V gene TRBV6-8; weak D call: TRBD2 (5 bases). CDR3 length: 14 amino acids. Looked up from germline, CDR1 is MNHGY and CDR2 is SAAAGT. The V end was cut by 6 bases, the J end by 5 bases, with 13 bases between. The CDR3 DNA follows: TGTGCCAGCAGATCCGCCGGAGGTACCGGGGAGCTGTTTTTT. The encoded protein is CASRSAGGTGELFF.

This chain links TRBV5-5 with TRBJ2-7, with D uncertain. The CDR3 is 12 amino acids. In germline, CDR1 is SGHKS, CDR2 YYEKEE (reference sequence). V lost 4 bases to trimming and J lost 4 bases, with 9 bases between them. CDR3 residues: CASSLTRYEQYF. The DNA of the CDR3 is TGTGCCAGCAGCCTAACCCGTTACGAGCAGTACTTC.

Note on this clonotype: A much larger clonotype is one base distant, so this may be a read error. The V and J genes are TRBV7-2 and TRBJ1-1; 8 nucleotides match TRBD1. V trimming: 6 bases; J trimming: 4 bases; junction bases outside the gene matches: 7. Germline CDR1 reads SGHTA; CDR2 reads FQGNSA. The CDR3 length is 14 residues. The CDR3 reads CASRPRGHGTEAFF. Written as DNA, the CDR3 is TGTGCCAGCAGACCCAGGGGGCATGGCACTGAAGCTTTCTTT.

V usage is TRBV20-1 and J usage is TRBJ1-2; D perhaps matches TRBD1 (5 bases). The CDR3 length is 12 residues. Trimming stripped 6 bases from V and 1 base from J, with 9 bases between. Germline V CDR1 and CDR2: DFQATT, SNEGSKA (reference sequence). As DNA, the CDR3 is TGCAGTGCCCCGGGGGATAACTATGGCTACACCTTC. Its translation: CSAPGDNYGYTF.

CDR3 in DNA: TGTGCCAGCAGTGACGGGGCACCCCGTTATGGCTACACCTTC. This gives the protein CASSDGAPRYGYTF. J is TRBJ1-2 and V is TRBV6-4; D is possibly TRBD1 (5 bases). V lost 2 bases, J lost 5 bases, and 12 bases lay in between. This CDR3 is built from 14 residues. Germline assignment: CDR1 MRHNA and CDR2 SNTAGT.

The sample holds many counts of this clonotype. The chain links TRBV6-1 to TRBJ2-1, with TRBD2 matching over 7 bases. J gave up 1 base and V 6 bases, and 6 bases lay outside the gene matches. In germline, CDR1 is MNHNS, CDR2 SASEGT. This CDR3 has 15 amino acids. The CDR3: CASSRVGGSYNEQFF. DNA of the CDR3: TGTGCCAGCAGCCGGGTGGGGGGGTCCTACAATGAGCAGTTCTTC.

CDR3 amino acids: CASTLAGSSTDTQYF. The DNA of the CDR3 is TGTGCCAGCACCCTAGCGGGCTCTAGCACAGATACGCAGTATTTT. The chain has TRBV6-5 and TRBJ2-3, with 8 bases that match TRBD2. In germline, CDR1 is MNHEY, CDR2 SVGAGI. This CDR3 is built from 15 residues. With V trimmed by 7 bases and J by 0 bases, 6 bases remained unmatched.

This clonotype was counted ten times or more. The J gene is TRBJ1-1, the V gene TRBV7-2, with D uncertain. The CDR3 is 11 amino acids. Germline V gene lookup returns CDR1 SGHTA and CDR2 FQGNSA. Trimming took 8 bases from V and 6 from J, leaving 10 bases between them. CDR3 nucleotides: TGTGCCAGCGGCCTCACGTCTGAAGCTTTCTTT. It translates to CASGLTSEAFF.

This clonotype was counted a few times. This chain connects TRBV20-1 to TRBJ1-2; no firm D call. The germline V gene encodes CDR1 DFQATT and CDR2 SNEGSKA (reference sequence). With 2 bases removed from V and 5 bases from J, the gap between germline ends came to 9 bases. The CDR3 runs to 12 residues. CDR3 amino acids: CSARSLPYGYTF. CDR3 in DNA: TGCAGTGCTAGATCCCTGCCTTATGGCTACACCTTC.

A remark on this clonotype: Relative to the germline gene, one junction end is altered; a read error may explain this. This chain uses TRBV4-1 with TRBJ2-1; the match to TRBD2 covers 10 bases. Germline-derived CDR1 and CDR2 are MGHRA and YSYEKL. CDR3 length: 15 residues. CDR3 amino acids: CASSQGGLANNEQFF. The CDR3 DNA follows: TGTGCCAGCAGCCAAGGGGGACTAGCGAACAATGAGCAGTTCTTC.

This chain joins TRBV10-1 and TRBJ1-6; D not certain. The V end was cut by 0 bases, the J end by 7 bases, with 7 bases between. The CDR3 covers 14 residues. Per germline, CDR1 WNHNN and CDR2 SYGVQD (reference sequence). CDR3 sequence reads: CASSESTPNSPLHF. CDR3 in DNA: TGCGCCAGCAGTGAGTCGACGCCAAATTCACCCCTCCACTTT.

The rearrangement uses TRBV15 and TRBJ1-1; no firm D call. Germline V CDR1 and CDR2: LNHNV, YYDKDF (reference sequence). Trimming stripped 1 base from V and 11 bases from J, with 17 bases between. The CDR3 covers 14 residues. CDR3 residues: CATSRVILGLDAFF. The CDR3 DNA is TGTGCCACCAGCAGAGTGATACTAGGTTTGGATGCTTTCTTT.

This clonotype was seen at least ten times. The rearrangement joins TRBV6-2 or TRBV6-3 to TRBJ2-2, with D unclear. Trimming removed 2 bases at V and 1 base at J, with 8 bases between. The V gene's germline CDR1 is MNHEY and CDR2 SVGEGT. The CDR3 loop spans 15 amino acids. In DNA form, the CDR3 reads TGTGCCAGCAGTTACCCACGCGGGAACACCGGGGAGCTGTTTTTT. Translation gives CASSYPRGNTGELFF.

This chain connects TRBV2 to TRBJ1-4; D not resolved. V lost 8 bases to trimming and J lost 0 bases, with 13 bases between them. CDR3 length equals 15 residues. In germline, CDR1 is SNHLY, CDR2 FYNNEI. The CDR3 DNA reads as TGTGCCAGCGGTCGGACGGAAGCAACTAATGAAAAACTGTTTTTT. Encoded protein: CASGRTEATNEKLFF.

The rearrangement links TRBV10-3 to TRBJ2-1, with 10 bases fitting TRBD2. CDR1 is ENHRY and CDR2 is SYGVKD in the germline V gene. This CDR3 contains 19 residues. The V segment lost 6 bases and the J segment 2 bases; nucleotides outside the gene matches: 16. The CDR3 DNA is TGTGCCATCAGGGGGACATCCACCTCTAGCGGGAGAGCCTACAATGAGCAGTTCTTC. Amino acid sequence: CAIRGTSTSSGRAYNEQFF.

The chain is built from TRBV15 and TRBJ2-7; possible D gene TRBD1, 5 bases. This CDR3 region has 14 residues. V was clipped by 1 base and J by 3 bases, with 10 bases between them. Germline CDR1 and CDR2: LNHNV and YYDKDF (reference sequence). The CDR3 protein is CATSRARQSYEQYF. Written as DNA, the CDR3 is TGTGCCACCAGCAGAGCCCGACAGAGCTACGAGCAGTACTTC.

This clonotype has more than one count but fewer than ten. The rearrangement uses TRBV28 and TRBJ1-3, with D possibly TRBD1 on 5 matching bases. With 5 bases removed from V and 4 bases from J, the gap between germline ends came to 15 bases. The CDR3 totals 15 residues. Looked up from germline, CDR1 is MDHEN and CDR2 is SYDVKM. This chain's CDR3 is CASSSPGTGGNTIYF. CDR3 in DNA: TGTGCCAGCAGTAGCCCTGGGACCGGGGGAAACACCATATATTTT.

This clonotype was seen a few times. The chain combines TRBV7-9 with TRBJ1-4; D gene ambiguous. The ends were cut back, 0 bases at V and 5 bases at J, with 7 bases in the middle. CDR1 and CDR2 from the germline V gene are SEHNR and FQNEAQ (reference sequence). The CDR3 sequence is 14 residues long. Here the CDR3 reads CASSLAPANEKLFF. The CDR3 nucleotides read TGTGCCAGCAGCTTAGCCCCGGCCAATGAAAAACTGTTTTTT.

At least ten counts were recorded for this clonotype. This chain links TRBV7-8 with TRBJ2-7, with 11 bases matching TRBD2. CDR1 is SGHVS and CDR2 is FQNEAQ in the germline V gene. The CDR3 has 17 residues. J lost 6 bases, V lost 4 bases, and 14 bases had no gene match. The CDR3 bases are TGTGCCAGCAGCTCAACTACTATTAGCGGGAGGGCCTCCGAGCAGTACTTC. As protein: CASSSTTISGRASEQYF.

This clonotype was seen repeatedly, ten times or more. This chain joins TRBV6-6 and TRBJ2-3; unclear D gene. Germline V gene sequence: CDR1 MNHNY, CDR2 SVGAGI (reference sequence). Trimming took off 5 bases at V and 5 bases at J, with 8 bases between the two ends. The CDR3 extends over 12 amino acids. The CDR3 is CASSLRIDTQYF. CDR3 in DNA: TGTGCCAGCAGTCTTCGCATAGATACGCAGTATTTT.

This clonotype has only a few counts. The rearrangement links TRBV6-1 to TRBJ2-1; the D gene is possibly TRBD2 (6 bases). The germline V and J ends were trimmed by 6 bases and 6 bases, with 18 bases remaining between them. The CDR3 length is 15 residues. Germline loops: CDR1 MNHNS, CDR2 SASEGT. Here the CDR3 reads CASRRTGLLPNEQFF. DNA of the CDR3: TGTGCCAGCAGGAGAACGGGACTTCTTCCCAATGAGCAGTTCTTC.

This clonotype was seen more than once but under ten times. The chain couples TRBV6-4 to TRBJ2-1, with 8 bases identical to TRBD2. CDR3 length: 16 residues. J gave up 2 bases and V 3 bases, and 6 bases lay outside the gene matches. Germline V CDR1 and CDR2: MRHNA, SNTAGT. Here the CDR3 DNA reads TGTGCCAGCAGTGATCTTGGCGGGAGGCCCTACAATGAGCAGTTCTTC. Amino acid sequence: CASSDLGGRPYNEQFF.

This clonotype was counted many times. The chain recombines TRBV7-2 with TRBJ1-2, with D possibly matching TRBD1 (5 bases). The CDR3 covers 15 residues. Trimming cost V 0 bases and J 0 bases, with 8 bases left between them. Germline CDR1 and CDR2: SGHTA and FQGNSA. The CDR3 sequence: CASSLAGGANYGYTF. The CDR3 DNA follows: TGTGCCAGCAGCTTAGCGGGGGGAGCTAACTATGGCTACACCTTC.